This TCR beta chain was identified in a study of blood T cells in healthy people across ages. Next came a second PCR, run for about 7 to 12 cycles, which used a sample-barcoded 5' primer along with a J-beta primer mix. TCRdb reprocessed the 5' RACE reads via MiXCR and lists one record per CDR3 protein. The table has under 1,000,000 distinct CDR3 sequences, 36% seen once. In germline, CDR1 is DFQATT, CDR2 SNEGSKA (reference sequence). Trimming cost V 5 bases and J 8 bases; bases outside gene matches: 5. The CDR3 has 13 residues. This clonotype has a count of ten or more. Sample: blood. The V call is TRBV20-1, the J call TRBJ2-3; 12 bases align to TRBD2. This receptor was obtained from a man aged 18-30 years in good health. CDR3 amino acids: CSALGLAGPTQYF. The CDR3 DNA sequence: TGCAGTGCTCTCGGACTAGCGGGGCCTACGCAGTATTTT.